This TCR beta chain was found in a study of a mutant IDH1 vaccine in newly diagnosed glioma. In the study overall: There were approximately 60% males and around 38% females among treated patients, whose mean age was about 41 years.

Notes on this clone: Antigen specificity is unknown.

Time point: week 35, safety follow-up. In every dose of vaccine, 300 ug of mutant IDH1 20-mer peptide was given alongside topical imiquimod. Vaccinations, eight in total, occurred in weeks 1, 3, 5, 7, 11, 15, 19, 23. Assay used: immunoSEQ multiplex PCR; TCRdb lists only in-frame clones, some missing. This table holds fewer than 45,000 clones, 85% to 90% found once. The CDR3 has 11 amino acids. Trimming cost V 6 bases and J 4 bases; bases outside gene matches: 2. The germline V gene has CDR1 SQVTM and CDR2 ANQGSEA. This receptor was identified in a middle-aged man with glioma. The sample in question was PBMCs, obtained from a glioma patient whose treatment included an IDH1 peptide vaccine. The chain joins TRBV29-1 to TRBJ1-2; the match to TRBD1 covers 7 bases. CDR3 protein: CSVRDSYGYTF. The DNA for the CDR3 is TGCAGCGTCAGGGACAGCTATGGCTACACCTTC.